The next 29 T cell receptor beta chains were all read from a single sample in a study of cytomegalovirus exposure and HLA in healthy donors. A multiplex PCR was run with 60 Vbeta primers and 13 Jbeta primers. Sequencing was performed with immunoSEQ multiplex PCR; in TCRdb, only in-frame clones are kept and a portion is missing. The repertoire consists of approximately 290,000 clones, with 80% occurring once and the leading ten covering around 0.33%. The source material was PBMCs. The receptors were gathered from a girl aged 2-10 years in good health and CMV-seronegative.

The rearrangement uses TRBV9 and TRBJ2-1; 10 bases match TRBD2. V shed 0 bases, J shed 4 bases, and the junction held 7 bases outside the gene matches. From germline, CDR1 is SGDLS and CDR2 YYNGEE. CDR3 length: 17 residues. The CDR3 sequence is CASSVEKTSGVYNEQFF. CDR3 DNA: TGTGCCAGCAGCGTAGAGAAAACTAGCGGGGTGTACAATGAGCAGTTCTTC.

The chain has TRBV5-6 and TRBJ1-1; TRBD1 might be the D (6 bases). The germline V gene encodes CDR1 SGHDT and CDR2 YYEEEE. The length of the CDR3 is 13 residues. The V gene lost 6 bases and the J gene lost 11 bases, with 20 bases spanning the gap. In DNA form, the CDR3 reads TGTGCCAGCACCCTTCAAAACAGGGAGACGGCTTTCTTT. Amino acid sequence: CASTLQNRETAFF.

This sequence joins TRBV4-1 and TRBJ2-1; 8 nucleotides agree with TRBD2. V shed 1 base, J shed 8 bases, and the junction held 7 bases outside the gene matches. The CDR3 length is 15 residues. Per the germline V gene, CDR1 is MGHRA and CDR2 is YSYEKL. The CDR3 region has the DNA TGCGCCAGCAGCCAAGGTCAAAGCGGGAGCGATGAGCAGTTCTTC. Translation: CASSQGQSGSDEQFF.

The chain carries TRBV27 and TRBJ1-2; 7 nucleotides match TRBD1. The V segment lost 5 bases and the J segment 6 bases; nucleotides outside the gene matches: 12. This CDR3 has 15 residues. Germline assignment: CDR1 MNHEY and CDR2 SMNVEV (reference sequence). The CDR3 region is CASSPQTGTLHGYTF. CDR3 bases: TGTGCCAGCAGTCCCCAGACAGGGACTTTGCATGGCTACACCTTC.

CDR3 nucleotide sequence: TGTGCCAGCAGGGTCGGTTGGGGGAGGACGGAGCAGTACTTC. Translated: CASRVGWGRTEQYF. J is TRBJ2-7 and V is TRBV27; D might be TRBD2 (6 bases). V was trimmed by 6 bases and J by 7 bases, leaving 19 bases between them. Per the germline V gene, CDR1 is MNHEY and CDR2 is SMNVEV (reference sequence). The CDR3 is made up of 14 amino acids.

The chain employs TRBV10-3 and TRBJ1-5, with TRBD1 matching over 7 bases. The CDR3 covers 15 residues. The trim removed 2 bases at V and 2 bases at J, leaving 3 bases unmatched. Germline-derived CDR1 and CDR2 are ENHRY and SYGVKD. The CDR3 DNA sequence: TGTGCCATCAGTGAGGGCGGGACAGGCAATCAGCCCCAGCATTTT. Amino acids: CAISEGGTGNQPQHF.

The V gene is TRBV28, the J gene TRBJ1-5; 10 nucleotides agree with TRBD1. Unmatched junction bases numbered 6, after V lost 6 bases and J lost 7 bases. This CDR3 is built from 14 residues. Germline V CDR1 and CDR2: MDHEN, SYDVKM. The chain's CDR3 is CASSLRQGAQPQHF. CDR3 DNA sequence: TGTGCCAGCAGCCTCAGACAGGGGGCGCAGCCCCAGCATTTT.

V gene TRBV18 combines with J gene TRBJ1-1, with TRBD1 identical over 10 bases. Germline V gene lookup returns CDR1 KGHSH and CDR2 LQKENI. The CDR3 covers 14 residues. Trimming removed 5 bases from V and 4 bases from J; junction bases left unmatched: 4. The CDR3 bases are TGTGCCAGCTCAACGGACAGGGGGAGCACTGAAGCTTTCTTT. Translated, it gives CASSTDRGSTEAFF.

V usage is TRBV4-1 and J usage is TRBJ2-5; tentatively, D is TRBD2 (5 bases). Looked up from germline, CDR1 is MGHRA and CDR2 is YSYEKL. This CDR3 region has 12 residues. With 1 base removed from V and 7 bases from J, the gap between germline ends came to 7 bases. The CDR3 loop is CASSQGGGTQYF. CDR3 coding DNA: TGCGCCAGCAGCCAAGGTGGAGGGACCCAGTACTTC.

In DNA form, the CDR3 reads TGCAGCGCAAGGACTAGCTCCAATGAGCAGTTCTTC. Translated: CSARTSSNEQFF. The chain couples TRBV29-1 to TRBJ2-1; TRBD2 matches at 8 bases. The germline CDR1 and CDR2 sequences are SQVTM and ANQGSEA. V dropped 7 bases and J dropped 6; count of bases not matched to a gene: 5. The CDR3 is 12 residues long.

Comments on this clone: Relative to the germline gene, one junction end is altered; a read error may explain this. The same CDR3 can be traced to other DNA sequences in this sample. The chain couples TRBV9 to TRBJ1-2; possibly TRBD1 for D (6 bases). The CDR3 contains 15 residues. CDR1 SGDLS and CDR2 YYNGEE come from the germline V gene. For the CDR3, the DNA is TGTGCAAGCAGCGTAGCTGTAGGGACACAATATGGCTACACCTTC. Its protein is CASSVAVGTQYGYTF.

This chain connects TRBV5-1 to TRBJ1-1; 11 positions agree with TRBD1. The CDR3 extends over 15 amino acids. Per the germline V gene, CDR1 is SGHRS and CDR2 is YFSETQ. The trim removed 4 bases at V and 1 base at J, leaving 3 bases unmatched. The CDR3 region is CASSPGTGGNTEAFF. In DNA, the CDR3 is TGCGCCAGCAGCCCCGGGACAGGGGGGAACACTGAAGCTTTCTTT.

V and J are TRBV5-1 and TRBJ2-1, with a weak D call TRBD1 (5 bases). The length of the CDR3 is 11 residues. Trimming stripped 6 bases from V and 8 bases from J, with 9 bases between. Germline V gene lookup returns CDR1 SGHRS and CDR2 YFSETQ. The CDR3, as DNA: TGCGCCAGCAAGACAGTTGATGAGCAGTTCTTC. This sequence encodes CASKTVDEQFF.

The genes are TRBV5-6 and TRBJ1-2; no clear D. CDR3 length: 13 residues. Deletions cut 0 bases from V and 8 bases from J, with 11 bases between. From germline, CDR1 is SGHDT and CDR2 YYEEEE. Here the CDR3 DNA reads TGTGCCAGCAGCTTGGTCCGGGATCAGGGCTACACCTTC. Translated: CASSLVRDQGYTF.

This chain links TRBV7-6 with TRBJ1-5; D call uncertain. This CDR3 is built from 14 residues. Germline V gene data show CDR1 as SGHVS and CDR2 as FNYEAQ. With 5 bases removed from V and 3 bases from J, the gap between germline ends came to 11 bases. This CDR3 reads CASSPTVNNQPQHF. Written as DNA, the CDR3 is TGTGCCAGCAGCCCTACAGTTAACAATCAGCCCCAGCATTTT.

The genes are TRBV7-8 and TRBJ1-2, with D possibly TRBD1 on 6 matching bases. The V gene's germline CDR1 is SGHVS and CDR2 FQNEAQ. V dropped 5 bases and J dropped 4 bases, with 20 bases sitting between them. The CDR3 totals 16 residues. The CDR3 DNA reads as TGTGCCAGCAGCGCCAAGCCAGGGGCAGTGGGCTATGGCTACACCTTC. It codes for CASSAKPGAVGYGYTF.

This CDR3 is CASTYLRGGGYTF. CDR3 DNA: TGTGCCAGCACGTATTTGAGGGGGGGCGGCTACACCTTC. The chain employs TRBV28 and TRBJ1-2; a weak D match, TRBD1 (6 bases). Trimming left V 7 bases short and J 8 bases short, with 17 bases between. Germline loops: CDR1 MDHEN, CDR2 SYDVKM. CDR3 size: 13 residues.

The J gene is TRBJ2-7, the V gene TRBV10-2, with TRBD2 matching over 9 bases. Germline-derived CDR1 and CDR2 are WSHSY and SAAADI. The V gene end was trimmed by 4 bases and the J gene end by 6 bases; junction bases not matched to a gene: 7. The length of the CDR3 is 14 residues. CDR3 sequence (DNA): TGCGCCAGCAGTGGAGTAGCGGGAGCTGGCGAGCAGTACTTC. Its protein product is CASSGVAGAGEQYF.

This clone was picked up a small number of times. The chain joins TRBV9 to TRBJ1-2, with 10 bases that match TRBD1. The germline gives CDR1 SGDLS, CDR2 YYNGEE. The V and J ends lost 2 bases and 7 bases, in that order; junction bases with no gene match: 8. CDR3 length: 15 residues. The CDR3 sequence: CASSVFRDRGSGYTF. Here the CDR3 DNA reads TGTGCCAGCAGCGTTTTCCGGGACAGGGGTTCTGGCTACACCTTC.

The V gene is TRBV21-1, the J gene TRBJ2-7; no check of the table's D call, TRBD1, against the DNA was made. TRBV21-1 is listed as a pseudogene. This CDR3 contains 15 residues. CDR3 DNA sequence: TGTGCCAGCAGCATAGGGGCCCGTAGACACCTCGAGCAGTACTTC. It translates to CASSIGARRHLEQYF.

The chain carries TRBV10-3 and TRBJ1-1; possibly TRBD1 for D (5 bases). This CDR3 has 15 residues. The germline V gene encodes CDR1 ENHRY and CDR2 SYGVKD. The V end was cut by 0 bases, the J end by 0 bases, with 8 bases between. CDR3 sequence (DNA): TGTGCCATCAGTGAGTCTCAGGGATTGAACACTGAAGCTTTCTTT. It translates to CAISESQGLNTEAFF.

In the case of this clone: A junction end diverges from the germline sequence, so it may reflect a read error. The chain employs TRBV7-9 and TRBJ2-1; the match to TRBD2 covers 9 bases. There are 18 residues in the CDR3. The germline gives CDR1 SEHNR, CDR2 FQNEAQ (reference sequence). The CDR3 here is CSSSTLLSGSSSYNEQFF. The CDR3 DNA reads TGTTCCAGCAGCACCCTTCTTAGCGGGAGTAGCTCCTACAATGAGCAGTTCTTC.

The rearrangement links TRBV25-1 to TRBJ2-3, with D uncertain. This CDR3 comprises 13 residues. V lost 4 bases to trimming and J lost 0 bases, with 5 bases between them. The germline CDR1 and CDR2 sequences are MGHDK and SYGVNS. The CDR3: CASSASSTDTQYF. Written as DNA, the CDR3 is TGTGCCAGCAGTGCCTCTAGCACAGATACGCAGTATTTT. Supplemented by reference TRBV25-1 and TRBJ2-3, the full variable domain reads EADIYQTPRYLVIGTGKKITLECSQTMGHDKMYWYQQDPGMELHLIHYSYGVNSTEKGDLSSESTVSRIRTEHFPLTLESARPSHTSQYLCASSASSTDTQYFGPGTRLTVL.

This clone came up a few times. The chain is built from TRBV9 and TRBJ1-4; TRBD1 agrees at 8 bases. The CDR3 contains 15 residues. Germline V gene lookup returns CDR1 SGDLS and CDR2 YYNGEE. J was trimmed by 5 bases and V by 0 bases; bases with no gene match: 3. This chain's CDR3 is CASSVGGTGNEKLFF. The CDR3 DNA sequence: TGTGCCAGCAGCGTAGGTGGGACAGGAAATGAAAAACTGTTTTTT.

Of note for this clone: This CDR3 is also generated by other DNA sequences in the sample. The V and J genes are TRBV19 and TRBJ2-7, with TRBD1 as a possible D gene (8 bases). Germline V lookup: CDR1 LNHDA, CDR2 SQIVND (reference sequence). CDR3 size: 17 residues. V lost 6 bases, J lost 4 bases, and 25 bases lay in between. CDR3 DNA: TGTGCCAGTAGCCCCGATTGGGGGGGACAGGTGGATTACGAGCAGTACTTC. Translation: CASSPDWGGQVDYEQYF.

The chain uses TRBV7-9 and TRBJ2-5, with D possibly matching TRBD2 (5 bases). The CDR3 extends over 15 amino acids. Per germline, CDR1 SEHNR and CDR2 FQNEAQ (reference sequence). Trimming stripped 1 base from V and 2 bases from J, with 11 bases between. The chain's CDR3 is CASSLVGAEQETQYF. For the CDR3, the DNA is TGTGCCAGCAGCTTAGTCGGAGCGGAACAAGAGACCCAGTACTTC.

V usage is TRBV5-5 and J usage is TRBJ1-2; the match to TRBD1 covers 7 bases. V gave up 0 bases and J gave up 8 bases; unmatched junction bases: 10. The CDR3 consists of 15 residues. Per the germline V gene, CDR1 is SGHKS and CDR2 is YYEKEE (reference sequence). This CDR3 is CASSLDGRGSEGYTF. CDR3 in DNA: TGTGCCAGCAGCTTGGACGGCAGGGGGTCGGAAGGCTACACCTTC.

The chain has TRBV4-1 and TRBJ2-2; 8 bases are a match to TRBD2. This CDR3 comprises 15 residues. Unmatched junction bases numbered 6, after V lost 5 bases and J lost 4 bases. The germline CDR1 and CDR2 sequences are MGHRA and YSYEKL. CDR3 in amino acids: CASSRAGEGTGELFF. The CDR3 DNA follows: TGCGCCAGCAGCAGAGCGGGAGAGGGCACCGGGGAGCTGTTTTTT.

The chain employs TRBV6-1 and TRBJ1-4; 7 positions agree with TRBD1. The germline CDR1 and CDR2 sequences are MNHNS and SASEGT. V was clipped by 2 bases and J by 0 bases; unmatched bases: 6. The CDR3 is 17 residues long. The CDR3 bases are TGTGCCAGCAGTGAACAGGGGGGATATGCAACTAATGAAAAACTGTTTTTT. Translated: CASSEQGGYATNEKLFF.